This T cell receptor (beta chain) was recovered during a study of T-cell reconstitution after alpha-beta-depleted transplantation in children (dated by TCRdb to about 2016). For context, the study as a whole: Using TCR repertoire profiling, the study followed T-cell immune reconstitution in a quantitative way in children after TCRalphabeta/CD19-depleted allogeneic hematopoietic cell transplantation.

From its cysteine to its phenylalanine, the CDR3 spans 13 amino acids. Only CDR3 DNA is held: 39 bases, read in frame from base 1. V is clipped by 2 bases and J by 6 bases, and the sequence between their germline boundaries is 11 bases long. CDR1 and CDR2 (SGHKS, YYEKEE) derive from the germline V gene (reference sequence). This clonotype was observed at least ten times. The antigen it recognizes is unknown. Base qualities are not recorded, but no much larger clone differs from it by a single base. The library was generated by PCR. Sequenced using an Illumina HiSeq 2500. Molecular barcoding was employed in the preparation of TCR libraries, with unique molecular identifiers being used to normalize TCRbeta repertoire quantification. Using fastp trimming at Q25 and MiXCR clonotype assembly, TCRdb reanalyzed the public sequencing data and kept in-frame beta chains. CDR3 protein duplicates are merged, each entry listing the most common genes and DNA. The sample records roughly 180,000 distinct CDR3 sequences, about 14% of which are singletons. 13% of the sample lies in the top ten.

This sequence uses TRBV5-5 and TRBJ1-1; too little of a D gene remains to name it. The specimen was PBMCs from the stem cell graft donor, collected from the stem cell graft. This clonotype originated in a human donor who donated a stem cell graft to a child with acute lymphoblastic leukemia. The DNA reads TGTGCCAGCAGCTTAGGTCGTAGCCCTGAAGCTTTCTTT. Protein translation: CASSLGRSPEAFF. The CDR3, completed at both ends by the reference TRBV5-5 and TRBJ1-1 genes, gives the full variable domain DAGVTQSPTHLIKTRGQQVTLRCSPISGHKSVSWYQQVLGQGPQFIFQYYEKEERGRGNFPDRFSARQFPNYSSELNVNALLLGDSALYLCASSLGRSPEAFFGQGTRLTVV.